This passage covers 9 T cell receptor beta chains from one sample sequenced in a study of cytomegalovirus exposure and HLA in healthy donors. Sequencing used immunoSEQ multiplex PCR; TCRdb keeps in-frame clones, though not all of them. The profile shows some 340,000 clones, 87% of them singletons. The sequenced material came from PBMCs. The origin of the receptors is a woman aged 30 to 39 in good health and CMV-seropositive.

The chain recombines TRBV30 with TRBJ2-3, with D possibly TRBD2 on 7 matching bases. Germline CDR1 GTSNPN, CDR2 SVGIG (reference sequence). The CDR3 loop spans 17 amino acids. V lost 2 bases and J lost 0, with 18 bases in between. The CDR3 sequence: CAWSRGGINPSTDTQYF. In nucleotides, the CDR3 is TGTGCCTGGAGTAGGGGGGGGATAAATCCTAGCACAGATACGCAGTATTTT.

The chain carries TRBV5-4 and TRBJ1-1; D unresolved. V lost 2 bases to trimming and J lost 3 bases, with 8 bases between them. Per germline, CDR1 SGHNT and CDR2 YYREEE (reference sequence). The CDR3 loop spans 13 amino acids. The CDR3 region has the DNA TGTGCCAGCAGCTTCGTGGGTCACACTGAAGCTTTCTTT. As protein: CASSFVGHTEAFF.

The table lists this clone with a count of one. This chain connects TRBV27 to TRBJ2-1; a possible D gene is TRBD2 (6 bases). This CDR3 comprises 17 residues. The V gene's germline CDR1 is MNHEY and CDR2 SMNVEV (reference sequence). V lost 5 bases, J lost 5 bases, and 22 bases lay in between. The DNA of the CDR3 is TGTGCCAGCAGTACTATCCTAGGAAATAGCGGAAACAATGAGCAGTTCTTC. Translating it yields CASSTILGNSGNNEQFF.

The rearrangement joins TRBV7-9 to TRBJ2-3, with TRBD2 matching over 7 bases. V lost 4 bases and J lost 2; bases outside the gene matches: 9. Looked up from germline, CDR1 is SEHNR and CDR2 is FQNEAQ (reference sequence). This CDR3 contains 16 residues. The CDR3: CASSSMEAGDTDTQYF. The CDR3 DNA follows: TGTGCCAGCAGCTCGATGGAGGCGGGGGACACAGATACGCAGTATTTT.

The chain couples TRBV7-6 to TRBJ2-1; TRBD2 agrees at 9 bases. The CDR3 length is 15 residues. Unmatched junction bases numbered 7, after V lost 5 bases and J lost 5 bases. Germline V CDR1 and CDR2: SGHVS, FNYEAQ. The CDR3 coding sequence is TGTGCCAGCAGCGCCGATAGCGGGAGTCACAATGAGCAGTTCTTC. Translating it yields CASSADSGSHNEQFF.

Only a few counts were recorded for this clone. The chain carries TRBV4-3 and TRBJ2-2; 14 bases fit TRBD2. CDR1 and CDR2 from the germline V gene are LGHNA and YSLEER. Losses at the gene ends were 4 bases for V and 1 base for J; bases not matched to a gene: 5. The CDR3 has 18 amino acids. The CDR3 loop reads CASSRGLAGGLNTGELFF. CDR3 coding DNA: TGCGCCAGCAGCCGCGGACTAGCGGGAGGTTTGAACACCGGGGAGCTGTTTTTT.

This clone was seen once. V gene TRBV29-1 combines with J gene TRBJ1-5; D not resolved. The germline CDR1 and CDR2 sequences are SQVTM and ANQGSEA. Trimming removed 4 bases at V and 0 bases at J, with 4 bases between. The CDR3 sequence is 12 residues long. The CDR3 nucleotides are TGCAGCGTTGGGGCTAGCAATCAGCCCCAGCATTTT. Amino acid sequence: CSVGASNQPQHF.

The J gene is TRBJ2-3, the V gene TRBV13, with TRBD1 matching over 7 bases. V shed 3 bases and J 6 bases; nucleotides not matched to a gene: 9. The CDR3 length is 15 residues. In germline, CDR1 is PRHDT, CDR2 FYEKMQ (reference sequence). CDR3 nucleotide sequence: TGTGCCAGCAGCTTTGGTGTCAGGGGGTATGATACGCAGTATTTT. Amino acids: CASSFGVRGYDTQYF. The full variable domain, rest sourced from reference TRBV13 and TRBJ2-3, is AAGVIQSPRHLIKEKRETATLKCYPIPRHDTVYWYQQGPGQDPQFLISFYEKMQSDKGSIPDRFSAQQFSDYHSELNMSSLELGDSALYFCASSFGVRGYDTQYFGPGTRLTVL.

The chain joins TRBV18 to TRBJ2-2, with TRBD2 matching over 10 bases. This CDR3 contains 17 residues. CDR1 and CDR2 (germline): KGHSH, LQKENI. Unmatched junction bases numbered 7, after V lost 4 bases and J lost 2 bases. In DNA, the CDR3 is TGTGCCAGCTCACTGCTAGCGGGAGAGGCAAACACCGGGGAGCTGTTTTTT. It yields the protein CASSLLAGEANTGELFF.